This T cell receptor (beta chain) was sequenced for a study of sequential checkpoint blockade in melanoma. The method was immunoSEQ multiplex PCR; TCRdb's version includes in-frame clones alone and lacks a portion of them. In the table there are 40,000 or so clones, just over 85% of which are singletons. Germline-derived CDR1 and CDR2 are SNHLY and FYNNEI. The CDR3 spans 11 residues. Trimming removed 4 bases from V and 12 bases from J; junction bases left unmatched: 5. Treatment given: randomized to nivolumab then ipilimumab (arm A) or the reverse (arm B). None of the patients previously received DNA-damaging chemotherapy. PBMC sorting kept live CD3+CD8+ cells without CD19 or CD56.

The chain has TRBV2 and TRBJ2-7; 8 bases are shared with TRBD2. The sample here was CD8+ T cells sorted from blood (inferred from file names), taken from a patient given nivolumab and ipilimumab in sequence. This TCR was recovered from a human donor with melanoma. The CDR3 loop reads CASSVTGGLYF. The DNA for the CDR3 is TGTGCCAGCAGTGTAACGGGAGGGTTGTACTTC.